This T cell receptor (beta chain) was recovered during a study of T cells in Graves' hyperthyroidism and ophthalmopathy (dated by TCRdb to the late 2010s). For the study in its entirety: TCR V-J signatures able to tell the groups apart were searched for in a discovery cohort of 100 or so patients, of whom more than 40 had Graves' ophthalmopathy and 57 had stable Graves' hyperthyroidism. Prospective prediction of ophthalmopathy was tested in an independent validation cohort of about 19 hyperthyroidism patients and 17 patients who later progressed to ophthalmopathy. The approximately 90 discovery patients were randomly split 7:3 into training and test sets. Thyroid tissue and blood T-cell repertoires from several Graves' hyperthyroidism patients were also compared in the study. Once sampling was done, hyperthyroidism patients were given methimazole at a starting dose of 30 mg daily, whereas ophthalmopathy patients were given high-dose intravenous methylprednisolone. The paper describes TCR Vbeta CDR3 sequencing of 120 to 150 peripheral blood samples, made up of 43 ophthalmopathy patients, roughly 80 hyperthyroidism patients and about 17 progressor patients. Summary of the overall study and its limitations: In validation, the model predicted progression to ophthalmopathy with around 71% sensitivity and less than 75% specificity, a median of about 6.7 months before onset. No statistical method was used to fix the sample size in advance, and group allocation was not hidden from the investigators. Ophthalmopathy was separated from stable hyperthyroidism by a 13 V-J signature model, with approximately 85% sensitivity and approximately 81% specificity obtained in cross-validation and 80%/75% obtained in testing. Blood samples also contained most of the expanded thyroid clonotypes (frequency above 0.001), which suggests that blood repertoires may reflect thyroid immune responses.

V trim: 5 bases; J trim: 7 bases; unmatched bases: 5. CDR1 and CDR2 are read off the germline V gene (reference sequence) as SEHNR and FQNEAQ. There are 12 amino acids in the CDR3, from cysteine to phenylalanine inclusive. Only CDR3 DNA remains: 36 bases, in frame from the first base. Exclusion was applied to patients with uncontrolled infections, other autoimmune diseases, pregnancy or lactation. Diagnoses were based on clinical symptoms, serum thyroxine and TRAb, thyroid ultrasound and orbital computed tomography. Total RNA was extracted using Trizol reagent, and RNA quality was assessed on an Agilent 2100 Bioanalyzer. TCR beta CDR3 regions were amplified from RNA transcripts. The first round of RT-PCR for the TCR CDR3 was performed with the HTBI primer set and the Qiagen OneStep RT-PCR kit. A second multiplex PCR round built the libraries, followed by size selection and purification. Paired-end sequencing of the libraries was performed with 100 bp reads on an Illumina HiSeq2000. The original methods were these. Raw data were processed with SOAPnuke, discarding reads with adapters, uncalled bases, mean Phred below 15, or no exact constant-primer or identifier match. High-quality paired reads were merged with COPE v1.2.5, and unique nucleotide sequences were defined as clonotypes. MiTCR v1.1 was used to align the clonotypes against IMGT TRBV, TRBD and TRBJ reference segments. The analysis was restricted to V-J combinations with a frequency above 0.0001, which together covered just over 99% of the repertoires. A TCS score was defined as the ratio between F50 (clonal expansion) and ExV (chaos), using BLOSUM62-based TCRdist between CDR3 peptides within each V-J. Welch's t-statistics and random forest reduced some 510 V-J features to about 13, which were used in a naive Bayes classifier (R e1071). The similarity between thyroid and blood repertoires was quantified using the Morisita-Horn index. TCRdb trimmed public reads at Q25 via fastp, called clones via MiXCR and kept in-frame beta chains. Each entry is one CDR3 protein sequence, shown with its most common DNA and genes. These V and J calls originate from TCRdb's pipeline instead of the authors' own analysis. The sample table records 500,000 to 800,000 distinct CDR3 sequences; 45% of these occur just once. Together, the top ten hold roughly 7.2% of the sample.

This clonotype has a handful of counts. Its antigen remains undetermined. No much larger clonotype is one base removed from it; base qualities were not supplied. Sample: peripheral blood or thyroid tissue (not recorded which). The V and J genes are TRBV7-9 and TRBJ2-7; a stretch of 7 junction bases matches TRBD2. The sequence derives from an adult man with Graves' disease, either hyperthyroidism or ophthalmopathy (not recorded which). The CDR3 protein sequence reads: CASSHPGGEQYF. The nucleotide sequence is given as TGTGCCAGCAGCCACCCCGGGGGGGAGCAGTACTTC.